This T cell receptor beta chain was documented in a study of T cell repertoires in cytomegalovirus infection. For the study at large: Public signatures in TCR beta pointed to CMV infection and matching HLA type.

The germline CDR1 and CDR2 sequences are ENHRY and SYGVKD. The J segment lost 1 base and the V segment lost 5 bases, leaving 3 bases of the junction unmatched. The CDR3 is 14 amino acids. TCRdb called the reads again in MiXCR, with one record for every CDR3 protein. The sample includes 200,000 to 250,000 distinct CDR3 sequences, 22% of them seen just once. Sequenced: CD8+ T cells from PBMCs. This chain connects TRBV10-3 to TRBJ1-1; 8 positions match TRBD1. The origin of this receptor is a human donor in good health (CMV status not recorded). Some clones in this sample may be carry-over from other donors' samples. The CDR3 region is CAISWTGRNTEAFF. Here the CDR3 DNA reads TGTGCCATCAGTTGGACAGGGAGGAACACTGAAGCTTTCTTT.